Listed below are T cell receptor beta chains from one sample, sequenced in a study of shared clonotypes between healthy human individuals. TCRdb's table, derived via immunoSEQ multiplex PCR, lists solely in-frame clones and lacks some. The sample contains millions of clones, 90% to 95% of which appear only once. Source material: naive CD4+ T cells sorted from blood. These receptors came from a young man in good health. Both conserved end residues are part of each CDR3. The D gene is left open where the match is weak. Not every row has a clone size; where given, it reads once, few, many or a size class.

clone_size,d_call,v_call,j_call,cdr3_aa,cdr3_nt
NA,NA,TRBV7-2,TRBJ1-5,CASSPKMGDSQPQHF,TGTGCCAGCAGCCCAAAGATGGGGGACTCTCAGCCCCAGCATTTT
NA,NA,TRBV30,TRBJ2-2,CAWSGRNTNTGELFF,TGTGCCTGGAGTGGGAGGAATACTAACACCGGGGAGCTGTTTTTT
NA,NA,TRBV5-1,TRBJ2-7,CASSLGGRNEQYF,TGCGCCAGCAGCTTGGGGGGCAGGAACGAGCAGTACTTC
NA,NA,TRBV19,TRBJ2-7,CASSIGTESYEQYF,TGTGCCAGTAGTATAGGGACAGAGTCCTACGAGCAGTACTTC
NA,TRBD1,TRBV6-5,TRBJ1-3,CASSYAYSGQGNTIYF,TGTGCCAGCAGTTACGCCTACTCGGGACAGGGAAACACCATATATTTT
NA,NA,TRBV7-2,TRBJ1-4,CASSLSLGPNEKLFF,TGTGCCAGCAGCTTAAGTTTAGGGCCTAATGAAAAACTGTTTTTT
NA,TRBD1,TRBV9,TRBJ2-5,CASSLRPGGQETQYF,TGTGCCAGCAGCCTCCGGCCAGGGGGCCAAGAGACCCAGTACTTC
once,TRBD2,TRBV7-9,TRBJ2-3,CASSRALAGGRTDTQYF,TGTGCCAGCAGCCGCGCCCTAGCGGGGGGGCGGACAGATACGCAGTATTTT
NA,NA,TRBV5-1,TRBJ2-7,CASSPQVPYEQYF,TGCGCCAGCAGCCCGCAGGTACCCTACGAGCAGTACTTC
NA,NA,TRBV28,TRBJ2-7,CASSTRQPEQYF,TGTGCCAGCAGTACCCGGCAACCGGAGCAGTACTTC
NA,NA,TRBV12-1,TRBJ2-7,CASSPLRPGLAGDEQYF,TGTGCCAGCAGCCCACTCCGGCCGGGACTAGCGGGAGACGAGCAGTACTTC
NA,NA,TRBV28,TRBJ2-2,CASSLGGVTGELFF,TGTGCCAGCAGTCTAGGGGGGGTCACCGGGGAGCTGTTTTTT
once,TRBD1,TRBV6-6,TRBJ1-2,CASSRTGTGYTF,TGTGCCAGCAGCCGGACAGGGACCGGCTACACCTTC
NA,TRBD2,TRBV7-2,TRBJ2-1,CASSPSGGSNEQFF,TGTGCCAGCAGCCCTAGCGGGGGGAGCAATGAGCAGTTCTTC
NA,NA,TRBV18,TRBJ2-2,CASSLPNTGELFF,TGTGCCAGCTCACTCCCAAACACCGGGGAGCTGTTTTTT
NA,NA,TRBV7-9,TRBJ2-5,CASSPSRRDSQTQYF,TGTGCCAGCAGTCCGAGTCGCCGGGACTCTCAGACCCAGTACTTC
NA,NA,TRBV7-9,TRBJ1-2,CASSLEAYTF,TGTGCCAGCAGCTTAGAGGCCTACACCTTC
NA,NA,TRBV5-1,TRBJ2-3,CASSFYGQSTDTQYF,TGCGCCAGCAGCTTCTATGGGCAAAGCACAGATACGCAGTATTTT
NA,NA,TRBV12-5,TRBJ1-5,CASGLVEQPQHF,TGTGCTAGTGGTTTGGTGGAGCAGCCCCAGCATTTT
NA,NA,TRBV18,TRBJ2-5,CASSPALQETQYF,TGTGCCAGCTCACCTGCATTACAAGAGACCCAGTACTTC
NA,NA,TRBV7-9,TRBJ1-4,CASSSDSLLNEKLFF,TGTGCCAGCAGCTCGGACAGTCTACTAAATGAAAAACTGTTTTTT
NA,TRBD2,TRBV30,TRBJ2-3,CAWSRRGGRADTQYF,TGTGCCTGGAGTAGACGGGGGGGCCGGGCAGATACGCAGTATTTT
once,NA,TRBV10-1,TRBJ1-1,CASSAENTEAFF,TGCGCCAGCAGTGCTGAGAACACTGAAGCTTTCTTT
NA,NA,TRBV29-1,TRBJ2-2,CSVGIGLTGELFF,TGCAGCGTTGGGATTGGGTTAACCGGGGAGCTGTTTTTT
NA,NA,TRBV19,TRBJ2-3,CASSMRRTFSTDTQYF,TGTGCCAGTAGTATGAGAAGAACTTTTAGCACAGATACGCAGTATTTT
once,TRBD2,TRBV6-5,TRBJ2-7,CASFASGSSYEQYF,TGTGCCAGTTTCGCTAGCGGGAGCTCCTACGAGCAGTACTTC
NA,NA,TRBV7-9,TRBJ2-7,CASTRVESDYEQYF,TGTGCCAGCACGAGGGTGGAGTCAGACTACGAGCAGTACTTC
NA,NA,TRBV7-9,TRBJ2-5,CASGTDIRIQYF,TGTGCCAGCGGGACGGACATCAGGATCCAGTACTTC
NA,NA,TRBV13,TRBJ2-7,CASSLMTGDAYEQYF,TGTGCCAGCAGCCTTATGACGGGTGACGCCTACGAGCAGTACTTC
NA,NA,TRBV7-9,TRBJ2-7,CASSLDTGAGGQYF,TGTGCCAGCAGCTTAGATACAGGGGCCGGGGGGCAGTACTTC
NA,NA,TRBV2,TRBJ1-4,CASRTDRITNEKLFF,TGTGCCAGCAGGACCGATCGGATCACTAATGAAAAACTGTTTTTT
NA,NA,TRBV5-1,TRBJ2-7,CASSVGEAYEQYF,TGCGCAAGCTCTGTCGGGGAGGCCTACGAGCAGTACTTC
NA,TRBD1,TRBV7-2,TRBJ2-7,CASSLVGTGLTYEQYF,TGTGCCAGCAGCTTAGTGGGGACAGGTCTCACCTACGAGCAGTACTTC
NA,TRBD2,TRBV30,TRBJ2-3,CAWRLAGDTTDTQYF,TGTGCCTGGAGACTAGCGGGGGATACCACAGATACGCAGTATTTT
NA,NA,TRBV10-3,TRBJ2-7,CAINNGTKAYEQYF,TGTGCCATCAACAACGGGACAAAGGCCTACGAGCAGTACTTC
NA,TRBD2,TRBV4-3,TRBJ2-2,CASSQSRETGELFF,TGCGCCAGCAGCCAATCGCGGGAGACCGGGGAGCTGTTTTTT
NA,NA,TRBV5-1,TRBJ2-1,CASSAGSTGDEQFF,TGCGCCAGCAGCGCGGGATCGACCGGCGATGAGCAGTTCTTC
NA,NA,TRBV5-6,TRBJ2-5,CASSLLRAEYQETQYF,TGTGCCAGCAGCCTCTTACGGGCGGAGTACCAAGAGACCCAGTACTTC
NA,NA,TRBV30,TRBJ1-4,CAWSVTAGSGKLFF,TGTGCCTGGAGTGTAACGGCAGGGAGCGGAAAACTGTTTTTT
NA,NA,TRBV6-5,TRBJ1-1,CATRGRGNTEAFF,TGTGCCACCAGGGGCAGGGGGAACACTGAAGCTTTCTTT
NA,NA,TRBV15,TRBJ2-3,CATSDNLGTATDTQYF,TGTGCCACCAGCGACAATCTCGGGACCGCCACAGATACGCAGTATTTT
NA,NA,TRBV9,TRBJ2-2,CASSVTGELFF,TGTGCCAGCAGCGTCACCGGGGAGCTGTTTTTT
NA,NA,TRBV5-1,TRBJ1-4,CASSLTVGGMNEKLFF,TGCGCCAGCAGCTTGACCGTGGGGGGAATGAATGAAAAACTGTTTTTT